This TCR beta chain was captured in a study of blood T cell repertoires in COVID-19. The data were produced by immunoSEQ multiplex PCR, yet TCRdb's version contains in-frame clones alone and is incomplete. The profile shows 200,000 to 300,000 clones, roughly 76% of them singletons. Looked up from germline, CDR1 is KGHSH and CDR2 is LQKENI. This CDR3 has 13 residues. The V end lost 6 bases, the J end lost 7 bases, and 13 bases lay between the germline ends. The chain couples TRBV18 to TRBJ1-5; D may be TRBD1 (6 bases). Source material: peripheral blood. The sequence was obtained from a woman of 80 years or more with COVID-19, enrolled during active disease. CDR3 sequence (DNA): TGTGCCAGCTCTACAGGGACGGGACAGCCCCAGCATTTT. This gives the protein CASSTGTGQPQHF.